These 25 T cell receptor beta chains share one sample of origin, sequenced in a study of regulatory T cells in long-lasting Graves disease. Libraries of TCR beta came from iRepertoire HTBI primers plus Arm-PCR of CDR3 regions. One entry per CDR3 protein, called by TCRdb with MiXCR from the multiplex PCR reads. The sample shows 500,000 or so distinct CDR3 sequences, 14% of them seen only once. Specified time point: newly diagnosed GD, antithyroid drugs for less than 3 months. The authors made the TCR library using RNA they extracted from PBMCs. In addition, the sample was reused for a study of T cells in Graves' hyperthyroidism and ophthalmopathy.

The material sequenced was peripheral blood mononuclear cells (PBMCs), taken at new diagnosis, from a patient treated with antithyroid drugs. These receptors all come from a woman between 50 and 59 years old with Graves disease.

This clonotype was counted many times. V usage is TRBV30 and J usage is TRBJ1-1; unclear D gene. The germline V gene has CDR1 GTSNPN and CDR2 SVGIG (reference sequence). This CDR3 has 13 amino acids. Between the trimmed V and J ends, which lost 0 bases and 1 base, there was a span of 6 bases. This chain's CDR3 is CAWSVAGNTEAFF. In DNA, the CDR3 is TGTGCCTGGAGTGTAGCGGGGAACACTGAAGCTTTCTTT. The whole variable domain, filled in from reference TRBV30 and TRBJ1-1, reads SQTIHQWPATLVQPVGSPLSLECTVEGTSNPNLYWYRQAAGRGLQLLFYSVGIGQISSEVPQNLSASRPQDRQFILSSKKLLLSDSGFYLCAWSVAGNTEAFFGQGTRLTVV.

The J gene is TRBJ1-1, the V gene TRBV6-2 or TRBV6-3, with D hard to call. From germline, CDR1 is MNHEY and CDR2 SVGEGT. CDR3 size: 18 residues. V lost 0 bases and J lost 7, with 24 bases in between. The DNA of the CDR3 is TGTGCCAGCAGTTACTCGGTTTTTCAGGTCCTTGTCCCTGGTGAAGCTTTCTTT. Translation: CASSYSVFQVLVPGEAFF.

This clonotype was seen repeatedly, ten times or more. The rearrangement links TRBV10-3 to TRBJ2-2, with TRBD2 matching 10 bases. Germline CDR1 is ENHRY and CDR2 is SYGVKD. The CDR3 is 14 amino acids. V lost 6 bases and J lost 5; bases outside the gene matches: 3. The CDR3 nucleotides are TGTGCCATCAGGCCGGGACTAGCGACCGGGGAGCTGTTTTTT. The encoded protein is CAIRPGLATGELFF.

In the case of this clonotype: This may stem from a read error, because a much larger clone lies one nucleotide away. V usage is TRBV20-1 and J usage is TRBJ2-1; 11 bases map to TRBD2. Judging by the DNA end, TRBJ2-5 fits better; the J call may be wrong. Germline assignment: CDR1 DFQATT and CDR2 SNEGSKA (reference sequence). CDR3 length equals 19 residues. CDR3 protein: CSASGPLGELAGVVEAQYF. In DNA, the CDR3 is TGCAGTGCTAGCGGGCCGTTAGGCGAACTAGCGGGAGTGGTAGAGGCCCAGTACTTC.

Turning to this clonotype: An end of the junction differs from the germline gene, which may be a read error. The rearrangement joins TRBV28 to TRBJ2-1, with a tentative D call TRBD2 (5 bases). This CDR3 is built from 15 residues. From germline, CDR1 is MDHEN and CDR2 SYDVKM. CDR3 nucleotide sequence: TGTGCCATTCGGACGGCAGCGTCGGGGTACAATGAGCGGTTCTTC. It is translated as CAIRTAASGYNERFF. Drawing the rest from reference TRBV28 and TRBJ2-1, the complete variable domain is DVKVTQSSRYLVKRTGEKVFLECVQDMDHENMFWYRQDPGLGLRLIYFSYDVKMKEKGDIPEGYSVSREKKERFSLILESASTNQTSMYLCAIRTAASGYNERFFGPGTRLTVL.

In its sample, this clonotype was seen many times. This chain joins TRBV3-1 and TRBJ2-1, with D unresolved. V shed 0 bases and J shed 6 bases, with 6 bases lying between them. Germline assignment: CDR1 LGHDT and CDR2 YNNKEL (reference sequence). CDR3 length: 13 amino acids. The CDR3 reads CASSQDRVNEQFF. CDR3 bases: TGTGCCAGCAGCCAAGATCGCGTCAATGAGCAGTTCTTC.

Ten or more counts support this clonotype. This chain connects TRBV2 to TRBJ2-3; 10 bases match TRBD1. Germline CDR1 reads SNHLY; CDR2 reads FYNNEI. The CDR3 is made up of 15 amino acids. The V gene end was trimmed by 6 bases and the J gene end by 2 bases; junction bases not matched to a gene: 5. As DNA, the CDR3 is TGTGCCAGCAGGGGACAGGGGCTCTACACAGATACGCAGTATTTT. Its protein is CASRGQGLYTDTQYF. Combining the CDR3 with reference TRBV2 and TRBJ2-3 gives the whole variable domain EPEVTQTPSHQVTQMGQEVILRCVPISNHLYFYWYRQILGQKVEFLVSFYNNEISEKSEIFDDQFSVERPDGSNFTLKIRSTKLEDSAMYFCASRGQGLYTDTQYFGPGTRLTVL.

Many counts were recorded for this clonotype. This chain links TRBV28 with TRBJ2-7, with 7 bases aligning to TRBD1. Germline V gene data show CDR1 as MDHEN and CDR2 as SYDVKM. The CDR3 is 15 residues long. V lost 6 bases, J lost 4 bases, and 12 bases stayed unmatched. CDR3 amino acids: CASRSRDRKGYEQYF. DNA for the CDR3: TGTGCCAGCAGATCCCGGGACAGAAAAGGTTACGAGCAGTACTTC.

A few counts support this clonotype. V usage is TRBV6-5 and J usage is TRBJ2-7, with 9 bases aligning to TRBD2. V shed 3 bases, J shed 5 bases, and the junction held 5 bases outside the gene matches. Germline assignment: CDR1 MNHEY and CDR2 SVGAGI. The CDR3 has 14 amino acids. CDR3 bases: TGTGCCAGCAGTTATGGTGCGGGGGGGAACGAGCAGTACTTC. Protein product: CASSYGAGGNEQYF.

Many counts were recorded for this clonotype. V and J are TRBV28 and TRBJ2-7, with D perhaps assigned TRBD1 or TRBD2 (5 bases each). This CDR3 is 20 amino acids long. V lost 2 bases, J lost 0 bases, and 26 bases lay in between. Germline V gene data show CDR1 as MDHEN and CDR2 as SYDVKM. CDR3 protein: CASSLIILLGDASNSYEQYF. DNA for the CDR3: TGTGCCAGCAGTTTAATTATCCTCTTGGGGGACGCAAGCAACTCCTACGAGCAGTACTTC.

This clonotype has a handful of counts. The genes are TRBV29-1 and TRBJ2-2; D is unresolved. V was pared by 6 bases and J by 0 bases, with 8 bases between. Germline-derived CDR1 and CDR2 are SQVTM and ANQGSEA. This CDR3 has 13 residues. CDR3 sequence reads: CSVAPTNTGELFF. The CDR3 DNA sequence: TGCAGCGTCGCTCCCACGAACACCGGGGAGCTGTTTTTT.

This clonotype was recorded many times. The V and J genes are TRBV2 and TRBJ2-1, with TRBD1 matching over 12 bases. The CDR3 has 14 amino acids. Germline V CDR1 and CDR2: SNHLY, FYNNEI. V lost 6 bases to trimming and J lost 7 bases; unmatched junction nucleotides: 4. The CDR3 sequence: CASSGTGGLNEQFF. The CDR3 bases are TGTGCCAGCAGCGGGACAGGGGGCTTGAATGAGCAGTTCTTC.

This clonotype was recorded at least ten times. V and J are TRBV27 and TRBJ2-7; 8 bases align to TRBD1. CDR1 and CDR2 (germline): MNHEY, SMNVEV (reference sequence). V shed 5 bases, J shed 7 bases, and the junction held 10 bases outside the gene matches. This CDR3 contains 14 residues. The CDR3 DNA is TGTGCCAGCAGTCTCAGGGGGCTCCCGGGTGAGCAGTACTTC. This codes for CASSLRGLPGEQYF.

This clonotype has a handful of counts. This sequence joins TRBV6-1 and TRBJ1-4, with D hard to call. Trimming stripped 7 bases from V and 8 bases from J, with 11 bases between. The CDR3 extends over 12 amino acids. CDR1 and CDR2 from the germline V gene are MNHNS and SASEGT. The CDR3, as DNA: TGTGCCAGCACCCTCGACCGGGAAAAACTGTTTTTT. This encodes CASTLDREKLFF.

This clonotype was seen ten or more times. The rearrangement uses TRBV3-1 and TRBJ1-5, with D hard to call. Trimming stripped 0 bases from V and 0 bases from J, with 3 bases between. The CDR3 contains 14 residues. Per germline, CDR1 LGHDT and CDR2 YNNKEL (reference sequence). The CDR3 coding sequence is TGTGCCAGCAGCCAAGAAAATAGCAATCAGCCCCAGCATTTT. Residues: CASSQENSNQPQHF.

This clonotype was found a few times. The chain recombines TRBV20-1 with TRBJ2-7, with D perhaps given as TRBD1 or TRBD2 (5 bases each). This CDR3 is built from 13 residues. Trimming took 4 bases from V and 0 from J, leaving 10 bases between them. Per the germline V gene, CDR1 is DFQATT and CDR2 is SNEGSKA (reference sequence). The CDR3 nucleotides are TGCAGTGCTATGGGACGGGACTCCTACGAGCAGTACTTC. It translates to CSAMGRDSYEQYF.

This clonotype has a handful of counts. The chain carries TRBV11-2 and TRBJ2-5; TRBD2 agrees at 14 bases. The CDR3 sequence is 15 residues long. The trim removed 4 bases at V and 5 bases at J, leaving 3 bases unmatched. The germline gives CDR1 SGHAT, CDR2 FQNNGV. The CDR3, as DNA: TGTGCCAGCAGCTCGACTAGCGGGAGGGGTGAGACCCAGTACTTC. Protein product: CASSSTSGRGETQYF.

This clonotype was seen at least ten times. V gene TRBV27 combines with J gene TRBJ2-2; 7 nucleotides line up with TRBD1. The CDR3 runs 15 residues. J was trimmed by 5 bases and V by 6 bases; bases with no gene match: 9. Per the germline V gene, CDR1 is MNHEY and CDR2 is SMNVEV (reference sequence). In DNA form, the CDR3 reads TGTGCCAGCAGCCGACAGGGAGTAGGGACCGGGGAGCTGTTTTTT. It translates to CASSRQGVGTGELFF.

The chain is built from TRBV6-2 or TRBV6-3 and TRBJ2-1; 8 positions match TRBD2. CDR3 size: 16 residues. The V gene's germline CDR1 is MNHEY and CDR2 SVGEGT. V lost 7 bases to trimming and J lost 10 bases; unmatched junction nucleotides: 18. In DNA, the CDR3 is TGTGCCAGCACCCCCCCCGAGTTAGCGGGGAGAAGGGAGCAGTTCTTC. It translates to CASTPPELAGRREQFF.

Ten or more counts support this clonotype. The rearrangement links TRBV20-1 to TRBJ2-1, with TRBD2 identical over 8 bases. The CDR3 sequence is 17 residues long. Germline CDR1 reads DFQATT; CDR2 reads SNEGSKA (reference sequence). V was clipped by 0 bases and J by 0 bases; unmatched bases: 7. The CDR3, as DNA: TGCAGTGCTAGAGATTCGGGCGGGACTAGCTCCTACAATGAGCAGTTCTTC. This encodes CSARDSGGTSSYNEQFF.

Many counts were recorded for this clonotype. The chain uses TRBV20-1 and TRBJ2-1; weak D call: TRBD2 (5 bases). Deletions cut 6 bases from V and 5 bases from J, with 23 bases between. Per germline, CDR1 DFQATT and CDR2 SNEGSKA (reference sequence). This CDR3 is 16 amino acids long. The CDR3 region is CSAPRSGARYDNEQFF. The CDR3 coding sequence is TGCAGTGCGCCACGAAGCGGCGCGAGGTACGACAATGAGCAGTTCTTC.

This clonotype has ten or more counts. V is TRBV6-1 and J is TRBJ1-4; 9 nucleotides agree with TRBD1. Germline trimming cut 7 bases from V and 6 bases from J; bases unmatched to any gene: 9. Germline lookup yields CDR1 MNHNS and CDR2 SASEGT. The CDR3 extends over 15 amino acids. CDR3 sequence: CASNQADRGDEKLFF. CDR3 coding DNA: TGTGCCAGCAATCAAGCGGACAGGGGTGATGAAAAACTGTTTTTT.

The rearrangement links TRBV20-1 to TRBJ1-6, with 7 bases lining up with TRBD1. Germline loops: CDR1 DFQATT, CDR2 SNEGSKA (reference sequence). V lost 8 bases to trimming and J lost 9 bases; unmatched junction nucleotides: 7. CDR3 length: 12 amino acids. The CDR3 DNA sequence: TGCAGTACCTACAGGGGACGTTCACCCCTCCACTTT. It is translated as CSTYRGRSPLHF.

This clonotype has just a few counts. The chain is built from TRBV11-1 and TRBJ2-5; the D is unclear. CDR1 SGHAT and CDR2 FQDESV come from the germline V gene (reference sequence). V was cut by 1 base and J by 2 bases, with 8 bases left in between. This CDR3 spans 14 amino acids. CDR3 bases: TGTGCCAGCAGCTTAGGGGCACAACAAGAGACCCAGTACTTC. This translates into CASSLGAQQETQYF.

This chain uses TRBV7-2 with TRBJ2-7, with 11 bases matching TRBD1. Looked up from germline, CDR1 is SGHTA and CDR2 is FQGNSA. The trim removed 2 bases at V and 5 bases at J, leaving 8 bases unmatched. The CDR3 is 16 amino acids. The CDR3 bases are TGTGCCAGCAGCTTATTTCGGACAGGGGGCAGGGACGAGCAGTACTTC. Its protein is CASSLFRTGGRDEQYF.